This T cell receptor (beta chain) stems from a study of shared clonotypes between healthy human individuals. Looking at the study overall: CD8 memory received one plate per donor, CD8 naive two, CD4 memory three and CD4 naive three.

Every one of the donors was a Caucasian adult that lived in Nashville, Tennessee. Researchers reported that CD8 memory united CD45RO+ cells with CCR7-negative CD45RA+ TemRA cells. V was trimmed by 3 bases and J by 1 base, leaving 19 bases between them. Germline V CDR1 and CDR2: SGHKS, YYEKEE (reference sequence). This CDR3 has 17 residues. This clone has a count of ten or more. What it recognizes is unknown. Regarding the study as a whole: Generation probabilities were higher for clonotypes shared across all four sorted-subset donors than for unshared ones.

Measured with immunoSEQ multiplex PCR; TCRdb has only the in-frame clones, and not every one. This table holds roughly 720,000 clones, about 90% found once. The sequence was collected from a young man in good health. Some clones in this sample may be carry-over from other donors' samples. Material for sequencing was memory CD8+ T cells from PBMCs. Described subset: CD45RO+ cells pooled with CCR7-negative TemRA cells. The chain has TRBV5-5 and TRBJ1-1, with D uncertain. CDR3 in amino acids: CASSSPIRDGGNTEAFF. CDR3 DNA: TGTGCCAGCAGCTCGCCTATCCGGGATGGAGGGAACACTGAAGCTTTCTTT.